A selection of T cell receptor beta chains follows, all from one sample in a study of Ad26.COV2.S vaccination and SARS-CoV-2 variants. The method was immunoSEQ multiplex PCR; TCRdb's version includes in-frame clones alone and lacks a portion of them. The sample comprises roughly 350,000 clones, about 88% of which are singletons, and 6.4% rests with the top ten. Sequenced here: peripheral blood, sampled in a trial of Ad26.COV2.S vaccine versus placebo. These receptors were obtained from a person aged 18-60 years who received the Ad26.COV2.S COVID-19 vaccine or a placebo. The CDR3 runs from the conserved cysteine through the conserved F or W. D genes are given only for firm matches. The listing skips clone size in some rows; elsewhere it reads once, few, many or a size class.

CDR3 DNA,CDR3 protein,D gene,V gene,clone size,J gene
TGCAGCGTTGTAGTGAGGAGTGGGTACGAGCAGTACTTC,CSVVVRSGYEQYF,.,TRBV29-1,.,TRBJ2-7
TGCAGCGGGCTCGGGAGGGCCGTTTACAATGAGCAGTTCTTC,CSGLGRAVYNEQFF,TRBD2,TRBV29-1,.,TRBJ2-1
TGTGCCAGCAGCGTACGGCAGAAGAACACCGGGGAGCTGTTTTTT,CASSVRQKNTGELFF,.,TRBV9,.,TRBJ2-2
TGTGCCAGCAGTTATGGGGGGAAAACAGATACGCAGTATTTT,CASSYGGKTDTQYF,.,TRBV6-2/TRBV6-3,.,TRBJ2-3
TGTGCCAGCAGCTTAGCGTCCGGAGGCCAAAATCCCTACGAGCAGTACTTC,CASSLASGGQNPYEQYF,.,TRBV7-6,.,TRBJ2-7
TGTGCCAGCAGCGTAGGTTCCGGGAGTTTATCCGAGCAGTACTTC,CASSVGSGSLSEQYF,.,TRBV9,.,TRBJ2-7
TGTGCCAGCAGTTTTCGAGCGAACTATGGCTACACCTTC,CASSFRANYGYTF,.,TRBV12-3/TRBV12-4,.,TRBJ1-2
TGTGCCAGCAGTCCACCGTCCTACGAGCAGTACTTC,CASSPPSYEQYF,.,TRBV27,.,TRBJ2-7
TGTGCCAGCAGCTACGGGACAGGGCTTTATAGCGGTGAAAAACTGTTTTTT,CASSYGTGLYSGEKLFF,TRBD1,TRBV5-5,.,TRBJ1-4
TGTGCCAGCAGCCTTGAGACCCTGAACACTGAAGCTTTCTTT,CASSLETLNTEAFF,.,TRBV7-2,.,TRBJ1-1
TGCGCCAGCACCCTGGGGCCGCACTTTTTAACTAGCGGGCCTCAGTTCTTC,CASTLGPHFLTSGPQFF,TRBD2,TRBV4-1,.,TRBJ2-1
TGTGCCACCTCGGGGACCGGGGAGCTGTTTTTT,CATSGTGELFF,.,TRBV24-1,.,TRBJ2-2
TGTGCCAGCAGCTTAGTCCCCCGACGACTAGCGGGAGGTTACAATGAGCAGTTCTTC,CASSLVPRRLAGGYNEQFF,TRBD2,TRBV7-2,.,TRBJ2-1
TGTGCCAGCAGCCTAGAGGACGGGTCCTTCTCTGGAAACACCATATATTTT,CASSLEDGSFSGNTIYF,.,TRBV11-2,.,TRBJ1-3
TGTGCCAGCAGTTACCGGGGACAGGACAATCAGCCCCAGCATTTT,CASSYRGQDNQPQHF,TRBD1,TRBV6-5,once,TRBJ1-5
TGTGCCAGCAGCGTGTTACAGGGCTCGACCGGGGAGCTGTTTTTT,CASSVLQGSTGELFF,.,TRBV9,few,TRBJ2-2
TGCGCCAGCAGTAATTCCCCCTCCTACGAGCAGTACTTC,CASSNSPSYEQYF,.,TRBV10-2,.,TRBJ2-7
TGTGCCAGCAGCAATGGGGGCGGGACATATGACCAGCCCCAGCATTTT,CASSNGGGTYDQPQHF,.,TRBV21-1,.,TRBJ1-5
TGTGCCAGCAGCCAAAAGGGACAGGTGGATTCACCCCTCCACTTT,CASSQKGQVDSPLHF,TRBD1,TRBV4-2,.,TRBJ1-6
TGTGCCAGCAGCTTAGTAGGGAACACCATATATTTT,CASSLVGNTIYF,.,TRBV11-2,.,TRBJ1-3
TGTGCCAGCAGCTTTGACGGGAGGGCCCCCGGGGAGCTGTTTTTT,CASSFDGRAPGELFF,TRBD2,TRBV7-9,.,TRBJ2-2
TGTGCCAGCCTTAGTTGGGGAACACAGAACACTGAAGCTTTCTTT,CASLSWGTQNTEAFF,.,TRBV28,.,TRBJ1-1
TGTGCCAGCACCCTTAACGGATACAGGGCGGGTTCCGGGGAGCTGTTTTTT,CASTLNGYRAGSGELFF,.,TRBV7-2,.,TRBJ2-2
TGCGCCAGCAGTGAACGGCAGTTCTTC,CASSERQFF,.,TRBV10-1,.,TRBJ2-1
TGTGCCAGCAGTTACTTACCGGACAGGACCAACTCCTATAATTCACCCCTCCACTTT,CASSYLPDRTNSYNSPLHF,TRBD1,TRBV6-2/TRBV6-3,.,TRBJ1-6
TGTGCCTGGGACCCTGTCGCGAACTATGGCTACACCTTC,CAWDPVANYGYTF,.,TRBV30,.,TRBJ1-2
TGTGCCAGCTCAGTTACAGGGGAGGGCTATGGCTACACCTTC,CASSVTGEGYGYTF,TRBD1,TRBV18,.,TRBJ1-2
TGTGCTAGTGGCCAGGGACAGGGGGCATATAGCAATCAGCCCCAGCATTTT,CASGQGQGAYSNQPQHF,TRBD1,TRBV12-5,.,TRBJ1-5
TGTGCCAGCAGCTTGTGGCCGGGACAGGGCAATCAGCCCCAGCATTTT,CASSLWPGQGNQPQHF,TRBD1,TRBV5-5,.,TRBJ1-5
TGTGCCAGCAGCTTAGCGTGGGTAACTGAAGCTTTCTTT,CASSLAWVTEAFF,.,TRBV7-9,few,TRBJ1-1
TGTGCCACCGCCGCGGTTACTGAAGCTTTCTTT,CATAAVTEAFF,.,TRBV12-3/TRBV12-4,.,TRBJ1-1
TGTGCCAGCAGCGCTCGACTAGCGGGAAACGAGCAGTACTTC,CASSARLAGNEQYF,TRBD2,TRBV7-6,.,TRBJ2-7
TGTGCCAGCAGTTTAACCTCCTCGGGACTAGCGGGAGGGCAAGAGCAGTACTTC,CASSLTSSGLAGGQEQYF,TRBD2,TRBV28,.,TRBJ2-7
TGTGCCAGTGGTGGGGGGGTTCGGACAGATACGCAGTATTTT,CASGGGVRTDTQYF,TRBD2,TRBV19,.,TRBJ2-3
TGTGCCAGCAGTACCCAGCCCCCCTACACTGAAGCTTTCTTT,CASSTQPPYTEAFF,.,TRBV6-5,.,TRBJ1-1
TGCGCCAGCAGCTTGTCCCCCCGGCAACAAAACAATGAGCAGTTCTTC,CASSLSPRQQNNEQFF,.,TRBV5-1,.,TRBJ2-1
TGTGCCAGCAGCCAAGATCCCCAAGGGGCGAGACACGGGGAGCTGTTTTTT,CASSQDPQGARHGELFF,.,TRBV14,.,TRBJ2-2
TGTGCCAGCAGCCAAAGTCGGGTGAGCGGGGAGCTGTTTTTT,CASSQSRVSGELFF,.,TRBV14,.,TRBJ2-2
TGTGCCAGCAGTGACTCGATACAGGGGAGCAATGAGCAGTTCTTC,CASSDSIQGSNEQFF,TRBD1,TRBV6-4,.,TRBJ2-1
TGCGCCAGCAGCCTGAGGGGGCAGGGCATCGACGAGCAGTACTTC,CASSLRGQGIDEQYF,TRBD1,TRBV4-1,.,TRBJ2-7
TGTGCCAGCAGGTGGGTCGCGTACCAAGAGACCCAGTACTTC,CASRWVAYQETQYF,.,TRBV5-8,.,TRBJ2-5
TGTGCCAGCAGCCTACCCCAGGGTTTATGGGGAGAGTCCAATGAGCAGTTCTTC,CASSLPQGLWGESNEQFF,.,TRBV7-6,.,TRBJ2-1
TGTGCCAGTAGTCCCTCGACAGGGAGAAACTATGGCTACACCTTC,CASSPSTGRNYGYTF,TRBD1,TRBV19,.,TRBJ1-2
TGTGCCAGCAGCGCAATACCATCCGGGACAGGGGGTCGATCACCCCTCCACTTT,CASSAIPSGTGGRSPLHF,TRBD1,TRBV9,.,TRBJ1-6
TGTGCCAGCAGACGAGAGGGGGGAGAGACCCAGTACTTC,CASRREGGETQYF,.,TRBV3-1/TRBV3-2,.,TRBJ2-5
TGTGCCAGCACCCTACTCGGGGGGAGCACAGATACGCAGTATTTT,CASTLLGGSTDTQYF,TRBD2,TRBV3-1/TRBV3-2,.,TRBJ2-3
TGCGCCAGCAGCCAAGTAGTAGTGAGAGGGAGGCAAACGGGAGGTGTGAATACGCAGTATTTT,CASSQVVVRGRQTGGVNTQYF,TRBD2,TRBV4-3,.,TRBJ2-3
TGTGCCAGCAGCGAAGACACAGGGGGAGGCGAGCAGTACTTC,CASSEDTGGGEQYF,TRBD1,TRBV6-1,.,TRBJ2-7
TGTGCCAGCAGTTACGGGGTACGCTCCTACGAGCAGTACTTC,CASSYGVRSYEQYF,.,TRBV6-5,.,TRBJ2-7
TGTGCCAGCAGCCAGGGACAAGGCTACACCTTC,CASSQGQGYTF,.,TRBV3-1/TRBV3-2,few,TRBJ1-2
TGTGCCAGCAGCGCTCACCCCGACCCCCGGGTACAGCCCCAGCATTTT,CASSAHPDPRVQPQHF,.,TRBV9,once,TRBJ1-5
TGCGCCAGCAGCGGGTCGACTAGCGGGTACCCCTACGAGCAGTACTTC,CASSGSTSGYPYEQYF,TRBD2,TRBV5-1,once,TRBJ2-7
TGTGCCAGCAGTCCACCCCAAGATACGCAGTATTTT,CASSPPQDTQYF,.,TRBV28,.,TRBJ2-3
TGTGCCAGCTCACCAACAAGCTATGGCTACACCTTC,CASSPTSYGYTF,.,TRBV18,.,TRBJ1-2
TGTGCCAGCAGAGGACTAGCGGGAGTAGATACGCAGTATTTT,CASRGLAGVDTQYF,TRBD2,TRBV7-9,.,TRBJ2-3
TGTGCCAGCAACATAGGGGGGGGAGAAGGCTACACCTTC,CASNIGGGEGYTF,.,TRBV7-2,.,TRBJ1-2
TGTGCCATCAGTGGAAAGCAGAACACTGAAGCTTTCTTT,CAISGKQNTEAFF,.,TRBV10-3,once,TRBJ1-1
TGCGCCAGCACCCCGAGGGGGTTCACTAACTCCTACGAGCAGTACTTC,CASTPRGFTNSYEQYF,.,TRBV10-1,once,TRBJ2-7
TGTGCCAGCAGCAGGGGCCAAAATTCACCCCTCCACTTT,CASSRGQNSPLHF,.,TRBV27,.,TRBJ1-6